A single TCR beta chain is shown here with its context. Its antigen is unidentified. The data stem from a study of OX40 agonist ivuxolimab in advanced cancers. For the study at large: Intravenous ivuxolimab was administered to patients every 2 weeks at 0.01 to 10 mg/kg. Three individuals attained partial responses, comprising one hepatocellular carcinoma case and two cutaneous melanoma cases. Dose-escalation patients suffered from hepatocellular carcinoma, melanoma, renal cell or head and neck cancer. General study points: CD4+ and CD8+ blood T cells expanded clonally by week 6 at 0.1 to 3.0 mg/kg.

The CDR3 is 16 residues long. Germline V CDR1 and CDR2: LNHDA, SQIVND (reference sequence). The V and J ends lost 3 bases and 5 bases respectively, with 20 bases between them. Here immunoSEQ multiplex PCR was the method, and the copy in TCRdb shows in-frame clones only, minus some. The sample shows 20,000 to 25,000 clones, less than 85% of them seen only once. The receptor comes from an adult with an advanced solid tumor such as melanoma, head and neck, liver or kidney cancer. This chain uses TRBV19 with TRBJ2-7; unclear D gene. Source: CD4+ or CD8+ T cells sorted from blood, taken in a trial of the OX40 agonist ivuxolimab. The CDR3, as DNA: TGTGCCAGTAGTATGGGCAGTGGGAAGGTATTGGACGAGCAGTACTTC. It codes for CASSMGSGKVLDEQYF.